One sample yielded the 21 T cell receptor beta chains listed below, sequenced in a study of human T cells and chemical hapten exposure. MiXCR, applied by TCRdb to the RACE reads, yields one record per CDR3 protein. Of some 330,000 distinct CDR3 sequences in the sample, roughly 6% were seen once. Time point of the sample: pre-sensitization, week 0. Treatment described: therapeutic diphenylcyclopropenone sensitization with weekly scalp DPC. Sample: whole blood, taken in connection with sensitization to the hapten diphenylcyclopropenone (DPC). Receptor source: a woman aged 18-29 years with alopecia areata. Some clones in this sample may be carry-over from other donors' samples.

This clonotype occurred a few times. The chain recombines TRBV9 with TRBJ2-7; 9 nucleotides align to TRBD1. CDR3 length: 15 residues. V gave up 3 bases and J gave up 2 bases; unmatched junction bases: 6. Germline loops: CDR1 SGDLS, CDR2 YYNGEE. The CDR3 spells CASSEQGAVTYEQYF. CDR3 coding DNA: TGTGCCAGCAGCGAACAGGGGGCTGTCACCTACGAGCAGTACTTC.

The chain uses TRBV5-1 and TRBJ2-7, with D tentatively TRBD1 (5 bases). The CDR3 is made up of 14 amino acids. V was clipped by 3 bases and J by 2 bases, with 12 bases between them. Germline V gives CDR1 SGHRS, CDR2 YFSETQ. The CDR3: CASSSRVNTYEQYF. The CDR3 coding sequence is TGCGCCAGCAGCTCCAGGGTGAACACCTACGAGCAGTACTTC.

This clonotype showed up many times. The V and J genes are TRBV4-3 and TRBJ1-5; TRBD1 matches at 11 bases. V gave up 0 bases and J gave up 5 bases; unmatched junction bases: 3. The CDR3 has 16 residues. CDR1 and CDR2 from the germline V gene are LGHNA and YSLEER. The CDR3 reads CASSQDLGQGDQPQHF. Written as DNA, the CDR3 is TGCGCCAGCAGCCAAGATCTGGGACAGGGGGATCAGCCCCAGCATTTT.

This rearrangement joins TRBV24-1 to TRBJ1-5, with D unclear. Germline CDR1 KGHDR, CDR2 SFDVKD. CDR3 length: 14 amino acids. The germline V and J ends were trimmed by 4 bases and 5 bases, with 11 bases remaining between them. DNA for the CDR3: TGTGCCACCAGTGACCCGAAAAGGGATCAGCCCCAGCATTTT. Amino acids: CATSDPKRDQPQHF.

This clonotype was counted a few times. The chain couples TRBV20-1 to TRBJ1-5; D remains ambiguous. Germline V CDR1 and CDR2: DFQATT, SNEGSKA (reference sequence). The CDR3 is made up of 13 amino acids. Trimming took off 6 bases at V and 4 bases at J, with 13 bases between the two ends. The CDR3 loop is CSATFRRNQPQHF. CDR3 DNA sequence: TGCAGTGCCACCTTTAGACGGAATCAGCCCCAGCATTTT.

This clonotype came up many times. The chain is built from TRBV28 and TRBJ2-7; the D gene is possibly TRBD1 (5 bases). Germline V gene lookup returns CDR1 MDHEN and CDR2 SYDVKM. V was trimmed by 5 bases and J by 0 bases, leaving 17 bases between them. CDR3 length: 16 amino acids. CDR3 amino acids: CASSPSTKGLSYEQYF. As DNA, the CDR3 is TGTGCCAGCAGTCCATCAACTAAGGGGCTCTCCTACGAGCAGTACTTC.

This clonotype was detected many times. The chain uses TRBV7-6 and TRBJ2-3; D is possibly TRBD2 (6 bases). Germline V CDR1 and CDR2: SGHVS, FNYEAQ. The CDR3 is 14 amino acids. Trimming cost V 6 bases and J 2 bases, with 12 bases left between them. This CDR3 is CASSGRGPTDTQYF. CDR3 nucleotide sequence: TGTGCCAGCAGTGGGCGGGGACCCACAGATACGCAGTATTTT. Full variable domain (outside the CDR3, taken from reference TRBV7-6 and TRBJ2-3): GAGVSQSPRYKVTKRGQDVALRCDPISGHVSLYWYRQALGQGPEFLTYFNYEAQQDKSGLPNDRFSAERPEGSISTLTIQRTEQRDSAMYRCASSGRGPTDTQYFGPGTRLTVL.

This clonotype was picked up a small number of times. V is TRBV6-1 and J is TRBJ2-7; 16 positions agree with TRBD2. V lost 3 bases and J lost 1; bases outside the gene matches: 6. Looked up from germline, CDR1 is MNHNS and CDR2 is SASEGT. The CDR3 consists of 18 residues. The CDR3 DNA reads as TGTGCCAGCAGTGACGCGGGACTAGCGGGGGGGATATCCTACGAGCAGTACTTC. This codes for CASSDAGLAGGISYEQYF.

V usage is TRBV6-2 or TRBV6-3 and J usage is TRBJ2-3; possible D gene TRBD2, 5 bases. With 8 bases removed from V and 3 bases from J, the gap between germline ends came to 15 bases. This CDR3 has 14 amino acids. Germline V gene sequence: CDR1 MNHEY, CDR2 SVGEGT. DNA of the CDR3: TGTGCCAGCGGCCTAGCCCAACCGACAGATACGCAGTATTTT. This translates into CASGLAQPTDTQYF.

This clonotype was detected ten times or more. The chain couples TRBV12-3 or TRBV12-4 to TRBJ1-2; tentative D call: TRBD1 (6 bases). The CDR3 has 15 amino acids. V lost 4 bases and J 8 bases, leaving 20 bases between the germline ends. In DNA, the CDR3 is TGTGCCAGCAGTTCTCTCGACAGGCCGCAGGACGGCTACACCTTC. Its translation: CASSSLDRPQDGYTF.

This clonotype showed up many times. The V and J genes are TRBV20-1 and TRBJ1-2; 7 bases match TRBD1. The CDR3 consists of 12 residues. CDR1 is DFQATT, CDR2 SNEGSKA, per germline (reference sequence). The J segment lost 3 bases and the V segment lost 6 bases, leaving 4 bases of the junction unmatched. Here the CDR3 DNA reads TGCAGTGCACAGGGGTTTGACTATGGCTACACCTTC. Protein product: CSAQGFDYGYTF.

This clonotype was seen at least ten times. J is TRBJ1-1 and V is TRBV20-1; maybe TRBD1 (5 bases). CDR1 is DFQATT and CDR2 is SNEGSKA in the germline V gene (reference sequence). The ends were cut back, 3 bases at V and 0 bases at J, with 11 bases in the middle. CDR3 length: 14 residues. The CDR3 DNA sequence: TGCAGTGCTAGGGCAGGGAATATGAACACTGAAGCTTTCTTT. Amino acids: CSARAGNMNTEAFF.

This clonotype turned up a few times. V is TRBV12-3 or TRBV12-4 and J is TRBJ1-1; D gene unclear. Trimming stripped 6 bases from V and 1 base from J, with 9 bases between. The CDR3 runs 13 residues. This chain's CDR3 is CASREAGNTEAFF. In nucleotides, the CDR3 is TGTGCCAGCAGGGAAGCGGGGAACACTGAAGCTTTCTTT.

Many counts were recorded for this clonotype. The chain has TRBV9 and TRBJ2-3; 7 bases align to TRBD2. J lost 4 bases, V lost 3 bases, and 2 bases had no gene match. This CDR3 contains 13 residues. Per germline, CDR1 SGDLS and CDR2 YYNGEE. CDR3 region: CASSDGLADTQYF. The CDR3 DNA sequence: TGTGCCAGCAGCGATGGACTAGCAGATACGCAGTATTTT.

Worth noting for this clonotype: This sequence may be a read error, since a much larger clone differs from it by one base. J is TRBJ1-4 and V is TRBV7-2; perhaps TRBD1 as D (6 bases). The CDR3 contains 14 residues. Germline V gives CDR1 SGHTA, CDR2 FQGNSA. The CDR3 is CASRSGRGNEKLLF. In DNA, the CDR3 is TGTGCCAGCAGGTCCGGCAGGGGTAATGAAAAACTGCTTTTT.

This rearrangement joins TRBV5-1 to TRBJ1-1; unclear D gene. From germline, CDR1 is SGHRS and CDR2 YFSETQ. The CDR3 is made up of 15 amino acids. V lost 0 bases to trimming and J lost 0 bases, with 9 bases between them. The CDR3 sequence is CASSLEVNLNTEAFF. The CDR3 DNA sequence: TGCGCCAGCAGCTTGGAGGTGAACTTGAACACTGAAGCTTTCTTT.

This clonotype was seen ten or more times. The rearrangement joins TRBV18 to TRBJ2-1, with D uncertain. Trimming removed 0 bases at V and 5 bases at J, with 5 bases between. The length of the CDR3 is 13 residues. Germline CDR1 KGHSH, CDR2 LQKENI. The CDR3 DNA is TGTGCCAGCTCACCACCTGGGGACAATGAGCAGTTCTTC. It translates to CASSPPGDNEQFF.

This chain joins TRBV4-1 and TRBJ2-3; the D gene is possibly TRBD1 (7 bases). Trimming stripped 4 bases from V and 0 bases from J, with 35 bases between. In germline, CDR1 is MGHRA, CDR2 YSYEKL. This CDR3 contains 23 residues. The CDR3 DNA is TGCGCCAGCAGCCCTCCTGGAGGGGTTGGGACAGATCAACTGGGGAGGAGCACAGATACGCAGTATTTT. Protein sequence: CASSPPGGVGTDQLGRSTDTQYF.

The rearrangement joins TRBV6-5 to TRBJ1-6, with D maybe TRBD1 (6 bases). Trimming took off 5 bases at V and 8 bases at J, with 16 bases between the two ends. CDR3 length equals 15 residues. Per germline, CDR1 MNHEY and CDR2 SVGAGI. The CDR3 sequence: CASSTGASGYSPLHF. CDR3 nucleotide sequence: TGTGCCAGCAGTACGGGGGCTTCAGGGTATTCACCCCTCCACTTT.

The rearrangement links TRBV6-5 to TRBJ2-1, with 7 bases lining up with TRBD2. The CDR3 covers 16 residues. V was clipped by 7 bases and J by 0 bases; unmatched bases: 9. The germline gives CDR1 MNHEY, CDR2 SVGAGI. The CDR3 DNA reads TGTGCCAGCACCCTCAAGCGGGGCGTCTCCTACAATGAGCAGTTCTTC. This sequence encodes CASTLKRGVSYNEQFF.

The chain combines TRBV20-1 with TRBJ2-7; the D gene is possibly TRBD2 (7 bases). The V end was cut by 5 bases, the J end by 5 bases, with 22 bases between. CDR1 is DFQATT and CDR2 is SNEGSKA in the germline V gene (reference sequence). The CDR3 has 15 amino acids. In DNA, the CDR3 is TGCAGTGCTTGGGACACCGGGACGGGAGGCGACGAGCAGTACTTC. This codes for CSAWDTGTGGDEQYF.